A single sample is the source of the 22 T cell receptor beta chains below, sequenced in a study of T cells in Graves' hyperthyroidism and ophthalmopathy. Using RNA transcripts as the source, TCR beta CDR3 regions were amplified. An initial round of RT-PCR targeting the TCR CDR3 relied on the HTBI primer set. TCRdb reprocessed the multiplex PCR reads with MiXCR, giving one entry per CDR3 protein. The sample consists of over 150,000 distinct CDR3 sequences, less than 20% of them appearing once. The sequenced sample was blood. The origin of the receptors is a woman aged 45-59 years with Graves' hyperthyroidism.

This clonotype showed up just once. The chain links TRBV5-1 to TRBJ2-6, with D unresolved. The germline V and J ends were trimmed by 0 bases and 1 base, with 14 bases remaining between them. Per the germline V gene, CDR1 is SGHRS and CDR2 is YFSETQ. This CDR3 contains 18 residues. Here the CDR3 reads CASSLEGSDWSGANVLTF. Here the CDR3 DNA reads TGCGCCAGCAGCTTGGAGGGAAGCGACTGGTCTGGGGCCAACGTCCTGACTTTC.

With respect to this clonotype: As the CDR3 is not closed by the conserved phenylalanine or tryptophan, this likely results from a read error. V is TRBV7-2 and J is TRBJ2-1; tentative D call: TRBD2 (5 bases). V lost 5 bases, J lost 1 base, and 12 bases lay in between. CDR3 size: 15 residues. CDR1 is SGHTA, CDR2 FQGNSA, per germline. The CDR3 protein is CASSRDVRSYNEQFL. CDR3 nucleotide sequence: TGTGCCAGCAGCCGGGATGTGCGTTCCTACAATGAGCAGTTCCTC.

In this sample, this clonotype turned up many times. The rearrangement joins TRBV20-1 to TRBJ2-1; TRBD2 matches 10 bases. The CDR3 consists of 15 residues. In germline, CDR1 is DFQATT, CDR2 SNEGSKA (reference sequence). With V trimmed by 1 base and J by 9 bases, 9 bases remained unmatched. The CDR3 protein is CSARALAGVSGEQFF. The CDR3 DNA is TGCAGTGCTAGAGCCCTAGCGGGAGTATCGGGTGAGCAGTTCTTC.

This clonotype was picked up many times. The chain is built from TRBV9 and TRBJ2-3; 9 positions agree with TRBD2. The CDR3 has 16 amino acids. Losses at the gene ends were 4 bases for V and 5 bases for J; bases not matched to a gene: 11. Germline V gives CDR1 SGDLS, CDR2 YYNGEE. The CDR3 DNA reads as TGTGCCAGCAGCATAATAGCGGGAGACATTGTAGATACGCAGTATTTT. Residues: CASSIIAGDIVDTQYF. The whole variable domain, remainder taken from reference TRBV9 and TRBJ2-3, is DSGVTQTPKHLITATGQRVTLRCSPRSGDLSVYWYQQSLDQGLQFLIQYYNGEERAKGNILERFSAQQFPDLHSELNLSSLELGDSALYFCASSIIAGDIVDTQYFGPGTRLTVL.

This clonotype was seen ten or more times. The genes are TRBV5-1 and TRBJ1-2, with D maybe TRBD1 (5 bases). This CDR3 is built from 14 residues. V was shortened by 0 bases and J by 4 bases, with 10 bases between the two germline ends. Germline V gives CDR1 SGHRS, CDR2 YFSETQ. CDR3 coding DNA: TGCGCCAGCAGCTTGGTTTCGGGGGGCTATGGCTACACCTTC. It codes for CASSLVSGGYGYTF.

The chain joins TRBV9 to TRBJ2-7; no clear D gene. Germline CDR1 is SGDLS and CDR2 is YYNGEE. V was pared by 3 bases and J by 1 base, with 17 bases between. The CDR3 sequence is 16 residues long. CDR3 DNA: TGTGCCAGCAGCGGGTCCTCAACGGCACGGTCCTACGAGCAGTACTTC. It specifies CASSGSSTARSYEQYF.

In this sample, this clonotype turned up many times. The V and J genes are TRBV7-3 and TRBJ2-1, with no clear D. The CDR3 totals 14 residues. Germline CDR1 reads SGHTA; CDR2 reads FQGTGA. V lost 5 bases and J lost 9, with 17 bases in between. The CDR3 sequence is CASSPELYGPEQFF. In DNA form, the CDR3 reads TGTGCCAGCAGCCCTGAGCTTTACGGGCCTGAGCAGTTCTTC.

This clonotype showed up many times. This chain's CDR3 is CSASRPPGAFF. CDR3 in DNA: TGCAGTGCTAGTCGGCCCCCTGGCGCTTTCTTT. The V call is TRBV20-1, the J call TRBJ1-1; D unresolved. There are 11 residues in the CDR3. Germline assignment: CDR1 DFQATT and CDR2 SNEGSKA (reference sequence). The V and J ends lost 3 bases and 11 bases respectively, with 13 bases between them.

In its sample, this clonotype was seen many times. The chain carries TRBV4-1 and TRBJ2-3; the D is unclear. Germline V CDR1 and CDR2: MGHRA, YSYEKL. Trimming pared 3 bases from V and 4 bases from J, leaving 14 bases between. This CDR3 has 15 residues. The CDR3 sequence: CASSHLTRGPDTQYF. DNA for the CDR3: TGCGCCAGCAGCCACCTAACCAGAGGACCAGATACGCAGTATTTT.

This chain links TRBV28 with TRBJ1-1, with TRBD1 as a possible D gene (6 bases). This CDR3 has 15 residues. V was cut by 3 bases and J by 5 bases, with 16 bases left in between. Germline assignment: CDR1 MDHEN and CDR2 SYDVKM. CDR3 bases: TGTGCCAGCAGTTTTCATTTAGGGAGGGGGACTGAAGCTTTCTTT. Protein sequence: CASSFHLGRGTEAFF.

This clonotype was counted only a few times. In DNA, the CDR3 is TGTGCCAGCTTGGGACACCCGAACACTGAAGCTTTCTTT. Translation gives CASLGHPNTEAFF. The chain is built from TRBV6-1 and TRBJ1-1; TRBD1 is a possible D gene (6 bases). V gave up 8 bases and J gave up 1 base, with 11 bases separating them. This CDR3 spans 13 amino acids. Per the germline V gene, CDR1 is MNHNS and CDR2 is SASEGT.

This clonotype was seen a few times. The chain couples TRBV18 to TRBJ2-2; D could derive from TRBD1 or TRBD2 (5 bases each). Per germline, CDR1 KGHSH and CDR2 LQKENI. V lost 6 bases to trimming and J lost 1 base, with 18 bases between them. The CDR3 has 17 residues. CDR3 DNA: TGTGCCAGCTCTCAACTCGGGACGGGCCGGAACACCGGGGAGCTGTTTTTT. Its protein is CASSQLGTGRNTGELFF.

This clonotype was seen at least ten times. The V call is TRBV12-3 or TRBV12-4, the J call TRBJ1-2, with D unresolved. Trimming pared 7 bases from V and 4 bases from J, leaving 13 bases between. The CDR3 length is 13 residues. The CDR3 region has the DNA TGTGCCAGCACCGCGACGGCTTTCTATGGCTACACCTTC. It codes for CASTATAFYGYTF.

This clonotype showed up many times. The rearrangement links TRBV3-1 to TRBJ2-1; D tentatively fits TRBD1 or TRBD2 (5 bases each). Per germline, CDR1 LGHDT and CDR2 YNNKEL (reference sequence). V was clipped by 4 bases and J by 6 bases, with 16 bases between them. This CDR3 region has 15 residues. The CDR3 DNA follows: TGTGCCAGCAGCCCCGGGGCGGGCCGTATCAATGAGCAGTTCTTC. It yields the protein CASSPGAGRINEQFF.

This clonotype was seen a handful of times. The chain recombines TRBV14 with TRBJ1-1, with D uncertain. Per the germline V gene, CDR1 is SGHDN and CDR2 is FVKESK. Trimming cost V 4 bases and J 1 base, with 10 bases left between them. The CDR3 is made up of 14 amino acids. The CDR3 spells CASSPQSGNTEAFF. In DNA form, the CDR3 reads TGTGCCAGCAGCCCCCAATCTGGGAACACTGAAGCTTTCTTT.

Ten or more counts support this clonotype. The chain links TRBV25-1 to TRBJ1-4; TRBD1 matches at 9 bases. CDR3 size: 14 residues. The ends lost 7 bases at V and 8 bases at J; junction bases unmatched: 8. CDR1 and CDR2 (germline): MGHDK, SYGVNS. The CDR3 reads CASTPRQGGEKLFF. In DNA form, the CDR3 reads TGTGCCAGCACCCCCCGACAGGGGGGAGAAAAACTGTTTTTT.

This clonotype appeared a few times. The chain employs TRBV3-1 and TRBJ2-4, with 10 bases aligning to TRBD2. The trim removed 3 bases at V and 8 bases at J, leaving 10 bases unmatched. This CDR3 comprises 16 residues. The germline gives CDR1 LGHDT, CDR2 YNNKEL (reference sequence). This CDR3 reads CASSQGLASKGHIQYF. CDR3 bases: TGTGCCAGCAGCCAGGGACTAGCGTCCAAGGGGCACATTCAGTACTTC.

This clonotype was counted at least ten times. The chain has TRBV6-1 and TRBJ2-6; no reliable D call. The germline CDR1 and CDR2 sequences are MNHNS and SASEGT. The CDR3 has 14 residues. V shed 8 bases and J shed 2 bases, with 10 bases lying between them. The CDR3 coding sequence is TGTGCCAGCCACCCCCCCGCTGGGGCCAACGTCCTGACTTTC. Protein sequence: CASHPPAGANVLTF.

This clonotype was counted at least ten times. The chain is built from TRBV9 and TRBJ2-2, with TRBD2 identical over 11 bases. CDR1 is SGDLS, CDR2 YYNGEE, per germline. This CDR3 spans 17 amino acids. With 2 bases clipped from V and 4 bases from J, the junction kept 7 bases outside the gene matches. DNA for the CDR3: TGTGCCAGCAGCGTTACTAGCGGGAGTATTAGCACCGGGGAGCTGTTTTTT. Translation: CASSVTSGSISTGELFF.

This clonotype was observed a few times. The chain combines TRBV30 with TRBJ2-2, with TRBD2 matching 11 bases. With 6 bases clipped from V and 5 bases from J, the junction kept 8 bases outside the gene matches. Germline values: CDR1 GTSNPN, CDR2 SVGIG (reference sequence). CDR3 size: 15 residues. The CDR3: CACVTSGMGTGELFF. CDR3 sequence (DNA): TGTGCCTGCGTGACTAGCGGGATGGGGACCGGGGAGCTGTTTTTT. Full variable domain (rest looked up from reference TRBV30 and TRBJ2-2): SQTIHQWPATLVQPVGSPLSLECTVEGTSNPNLYWYRQAAGRGLQLLFYSVGIGQISSEVPQNLSASRPQDRQFILSSKKLLLSDSGFYLCACVTSGMGTGELFFGEGSRLTVL.

This clonotype was picked up many times. The chain joins TRBV20-1 to TRBJ2-1; 10 nucleotides align to TRBD2. The CDR3 consists of 15 residues. Germline assignment: CDR1 DFQATT and CDR2 SNEGSKA (reference sequence). The junction had 1 base not matched to a gene; V was cut back by 0 bases and J by 2 bases. Here the CDR3 DNA reads TGCAGTGCTAGAGAAGGGACTAGCGCCTACAATGAGCAGTTCTTC. It is translated as CSAREGTSAYNEQFF.

The table lists this clonotype with a few counts. This sequence joins TRBV20-1 and TRBJ2-1; a weak D match, TRBD2 (6 bases). Trimming took 5 bases from V and 7 from J, leaving 18 bases between them. The CDR3 totals 14 residues. Germline V gene lookup returns CDR1 DFQATT and CDR2 SNEGSKA (reference sequence). Here the CDR3 DNA reads TGCAGTGCTCCCAGGGACTGGTCGGGGAATGAGCAGTTCTTC. It codes for CSAPRDWSGNEQFF.